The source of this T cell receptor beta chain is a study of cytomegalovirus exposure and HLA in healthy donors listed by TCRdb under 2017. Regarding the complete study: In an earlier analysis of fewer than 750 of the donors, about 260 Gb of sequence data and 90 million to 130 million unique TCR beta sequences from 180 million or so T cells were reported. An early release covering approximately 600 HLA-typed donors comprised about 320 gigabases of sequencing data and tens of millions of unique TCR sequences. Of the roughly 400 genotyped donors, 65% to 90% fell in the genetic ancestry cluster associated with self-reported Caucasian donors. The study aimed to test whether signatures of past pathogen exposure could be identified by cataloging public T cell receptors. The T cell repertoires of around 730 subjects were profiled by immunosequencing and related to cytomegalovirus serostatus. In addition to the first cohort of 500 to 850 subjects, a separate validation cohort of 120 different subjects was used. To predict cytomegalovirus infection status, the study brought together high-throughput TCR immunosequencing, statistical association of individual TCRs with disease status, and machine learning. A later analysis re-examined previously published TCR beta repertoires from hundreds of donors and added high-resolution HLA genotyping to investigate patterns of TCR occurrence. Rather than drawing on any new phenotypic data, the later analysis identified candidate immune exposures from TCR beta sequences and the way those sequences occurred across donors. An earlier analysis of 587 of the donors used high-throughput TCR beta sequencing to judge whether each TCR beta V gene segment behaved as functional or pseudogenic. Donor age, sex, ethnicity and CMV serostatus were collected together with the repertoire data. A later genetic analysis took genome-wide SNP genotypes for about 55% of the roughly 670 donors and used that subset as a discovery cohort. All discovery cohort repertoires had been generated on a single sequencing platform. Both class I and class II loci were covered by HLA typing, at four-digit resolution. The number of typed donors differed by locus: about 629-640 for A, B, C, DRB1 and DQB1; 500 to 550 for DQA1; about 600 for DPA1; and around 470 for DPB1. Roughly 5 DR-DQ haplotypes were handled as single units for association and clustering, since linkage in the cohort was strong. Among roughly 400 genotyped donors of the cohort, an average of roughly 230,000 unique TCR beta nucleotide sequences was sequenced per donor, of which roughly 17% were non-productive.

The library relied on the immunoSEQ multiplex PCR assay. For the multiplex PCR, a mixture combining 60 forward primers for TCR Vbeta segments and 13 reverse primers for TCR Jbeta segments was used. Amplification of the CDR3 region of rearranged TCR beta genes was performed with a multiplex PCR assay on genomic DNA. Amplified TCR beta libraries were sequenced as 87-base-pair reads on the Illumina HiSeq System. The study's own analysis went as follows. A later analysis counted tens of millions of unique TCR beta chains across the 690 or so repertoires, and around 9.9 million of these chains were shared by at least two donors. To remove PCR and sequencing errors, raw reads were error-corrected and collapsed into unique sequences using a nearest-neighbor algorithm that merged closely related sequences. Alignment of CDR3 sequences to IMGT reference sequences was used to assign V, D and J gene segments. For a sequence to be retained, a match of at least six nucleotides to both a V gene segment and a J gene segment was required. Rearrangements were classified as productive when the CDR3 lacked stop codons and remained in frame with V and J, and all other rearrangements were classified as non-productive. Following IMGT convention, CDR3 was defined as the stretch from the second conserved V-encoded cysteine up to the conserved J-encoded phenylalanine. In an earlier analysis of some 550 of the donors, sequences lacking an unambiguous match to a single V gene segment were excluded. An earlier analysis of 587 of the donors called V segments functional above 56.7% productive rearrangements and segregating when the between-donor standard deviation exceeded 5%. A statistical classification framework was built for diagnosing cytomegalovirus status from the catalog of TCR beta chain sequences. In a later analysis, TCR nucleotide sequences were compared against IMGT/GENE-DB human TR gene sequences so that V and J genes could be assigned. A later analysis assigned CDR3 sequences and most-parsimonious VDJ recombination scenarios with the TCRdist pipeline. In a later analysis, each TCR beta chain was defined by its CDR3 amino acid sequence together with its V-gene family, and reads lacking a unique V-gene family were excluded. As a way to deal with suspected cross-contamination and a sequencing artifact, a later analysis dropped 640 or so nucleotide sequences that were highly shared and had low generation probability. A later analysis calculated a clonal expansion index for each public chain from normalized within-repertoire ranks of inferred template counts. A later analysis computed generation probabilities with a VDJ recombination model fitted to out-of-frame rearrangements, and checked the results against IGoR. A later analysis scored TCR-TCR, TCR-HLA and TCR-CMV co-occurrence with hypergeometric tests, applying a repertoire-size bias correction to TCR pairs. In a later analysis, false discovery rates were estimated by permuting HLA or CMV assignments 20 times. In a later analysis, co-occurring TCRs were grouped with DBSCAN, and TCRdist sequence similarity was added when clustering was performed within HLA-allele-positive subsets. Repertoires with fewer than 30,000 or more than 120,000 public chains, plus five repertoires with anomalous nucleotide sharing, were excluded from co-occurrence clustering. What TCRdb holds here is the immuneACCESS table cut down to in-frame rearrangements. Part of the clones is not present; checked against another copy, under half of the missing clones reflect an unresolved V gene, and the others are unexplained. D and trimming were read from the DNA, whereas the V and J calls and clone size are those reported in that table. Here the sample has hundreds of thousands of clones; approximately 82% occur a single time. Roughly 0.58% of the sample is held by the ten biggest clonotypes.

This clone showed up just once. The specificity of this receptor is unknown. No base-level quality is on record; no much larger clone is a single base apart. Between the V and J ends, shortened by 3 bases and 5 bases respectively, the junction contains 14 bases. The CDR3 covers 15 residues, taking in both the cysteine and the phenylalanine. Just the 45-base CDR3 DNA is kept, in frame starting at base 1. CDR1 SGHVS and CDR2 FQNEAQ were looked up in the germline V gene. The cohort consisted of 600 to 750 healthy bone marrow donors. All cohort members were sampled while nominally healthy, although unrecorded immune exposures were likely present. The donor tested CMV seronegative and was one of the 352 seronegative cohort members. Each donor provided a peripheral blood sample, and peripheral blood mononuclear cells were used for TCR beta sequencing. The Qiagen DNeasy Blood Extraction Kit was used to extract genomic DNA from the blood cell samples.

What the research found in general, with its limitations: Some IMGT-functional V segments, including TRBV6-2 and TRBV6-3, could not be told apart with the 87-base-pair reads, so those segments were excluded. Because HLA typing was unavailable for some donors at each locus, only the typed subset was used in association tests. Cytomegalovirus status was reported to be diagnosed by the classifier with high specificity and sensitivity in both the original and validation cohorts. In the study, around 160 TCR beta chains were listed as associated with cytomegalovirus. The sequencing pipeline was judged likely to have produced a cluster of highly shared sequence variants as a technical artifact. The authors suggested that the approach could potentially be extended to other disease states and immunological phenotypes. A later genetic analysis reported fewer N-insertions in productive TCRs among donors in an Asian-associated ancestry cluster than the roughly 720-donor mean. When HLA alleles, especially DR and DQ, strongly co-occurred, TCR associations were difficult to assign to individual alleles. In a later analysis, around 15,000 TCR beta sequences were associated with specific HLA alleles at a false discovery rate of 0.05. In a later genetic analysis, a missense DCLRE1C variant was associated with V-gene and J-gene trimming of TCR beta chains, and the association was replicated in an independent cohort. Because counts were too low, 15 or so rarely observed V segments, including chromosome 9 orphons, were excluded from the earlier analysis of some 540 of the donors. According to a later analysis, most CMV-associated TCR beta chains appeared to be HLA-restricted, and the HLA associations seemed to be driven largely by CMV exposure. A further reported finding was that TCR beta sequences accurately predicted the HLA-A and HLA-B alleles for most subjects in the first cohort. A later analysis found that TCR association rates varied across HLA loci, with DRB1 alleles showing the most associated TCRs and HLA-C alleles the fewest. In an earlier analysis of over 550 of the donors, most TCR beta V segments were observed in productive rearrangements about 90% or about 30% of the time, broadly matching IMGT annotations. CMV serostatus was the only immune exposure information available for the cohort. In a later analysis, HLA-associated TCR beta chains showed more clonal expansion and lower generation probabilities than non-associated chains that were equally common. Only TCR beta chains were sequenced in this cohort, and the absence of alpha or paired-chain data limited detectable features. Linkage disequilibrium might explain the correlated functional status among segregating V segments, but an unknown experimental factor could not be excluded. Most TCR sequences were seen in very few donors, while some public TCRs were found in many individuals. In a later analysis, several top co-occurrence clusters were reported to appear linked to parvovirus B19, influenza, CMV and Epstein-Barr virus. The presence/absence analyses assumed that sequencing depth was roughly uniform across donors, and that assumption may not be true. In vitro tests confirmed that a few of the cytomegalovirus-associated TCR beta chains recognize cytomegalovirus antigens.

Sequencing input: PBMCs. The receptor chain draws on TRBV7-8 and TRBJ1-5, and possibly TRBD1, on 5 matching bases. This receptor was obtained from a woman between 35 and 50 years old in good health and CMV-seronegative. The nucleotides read TGTGCCAGCAGCTTGTTAGAGACAGTCGATCAGCCCCAGCATTTT. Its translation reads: CASSLLETVDQPQHF.